These 6 T cell receptor beta chains share one sample of origin, sequenced in a study of cytomegalovirus exposure and HLA in healthy donors. The PCR used 60 Vbeta and 13 Jbeta primers. The data were produced by immunoSEQ multiplex PCR, yet TCRdb's version contains in-frame clones alone and is incomplete. The data hold tens of thousands of clones, with less than 80% observed a single time. The specimen sequenced was PBMCs. These receptors all come from a woman in her thirties or forties in good health and CMV-seropositive.

In its sample, this clone was seen a few times. This rearrangement joins TRBV7-2 to TRBJ2-1; tentative D call: TRBD2 (7 bases). The CDR3 sequence is 15 residues long. The V gene's germline CDR1 is SGHTA and CDR2 FQGNSA. The V gene lost 6 bases and the J gene lost 6 bases, with 18 bases spanning the gap. The CDR3 coding sequence is TGTGCCAGCAGGACCCCGGGGGGCAGTCCCAATGAGCAGTTCTTC. Protein sequence: CASRTPGGSPNEQFF.

The chain recombines TRBV11-3 with TRBJ1-1, with D uncertain. This CDR3 spans 14 amino acids. The germline V gene has CDR1 SGHNT and CDR2 YENEEA. With 0 bases removed from V and 0 bases from J, the gap between germline ends came to 5 bases. CDR3: CASSLDGVNTEAFF. CDR3 nucleotides: TGTGCCAGCAGCTTAGACGGGGTGAACACTGAAGCTTTCTTT.

The chain carries TRBV10-3 and TRBJ1-3; D is possibly TRBD1 (5 bases). Germline V lookup: CDR1 ENHRY, CDR2 SYGVKD. Trimming cost V 11 bases and J 1 base, with 9 bases left between them. The CDR3 spans 12 residues. The CDR3 region is CASSGSGNTIYF. The CDR3 coding sequence is TGTGCCTCTTCAGGGTCTGGAAACACCATATATTTT.

The J gene is TRBJ2-1, the V gene TRBV28; a weak D match, TRBD1 (5 bases). V was shortened by 6 bases and J by 9 bases, with 15 bases between the two germline ends. The CDR3 is 13 residues long. CDR1 and CDR2 from the germline V gene are MDHEN and SYDVKM. The CDR3 loop reads CASSLQRQTEQFF. In nucleotides, the CDR3 is TGTGCCAGCAGCTTACAGCGACAGACTGAGCAGTTCTTC.

V is TRBV29-1 and J is TRBJ1-3; D may be TRBD1 (5 bases). Trimming took 7 bases from V and 4 from J, leaving 8 bases between them. This CDR3 is 11 amino acids long. Germline-derived CDR1 and CDR2 are SQVTM and ANQGSEA. The CDR3 protein is CSGRQGNTIYF. For the CDR3, the DNA is TGCAGCGGGAGACAGGGAAACACCATATATTTT. Variable domain in full (rest from reference TRBV29-1 and TRBJ1-3): SAVISQKPSRDICQRGTSLTIQCQVDSQVTMMFWYRQQPGQSLTLIATANQGSEATYESGFVIDKFPISRPNLTFSTLTVSNMSPEDSSIYLCSGRQGNTIYFGEGSWLTVV.

V and J are TRBV4-3 and TRBJ2-7; maybe TRBD1 (6 bases). CDR3 length: 14 residues. Germline CDR1 is LGHNA and CDR2 is YSLEER. Trimming stripped 4 bases from V and 0 bases from J, with 10 bases between. CDR3 DNA: TGCGCCAGCAGCCGGGAGACAGGCTCCTACGAGCAGTACTTC. Translating it yields CASSRETGSYEQYF.